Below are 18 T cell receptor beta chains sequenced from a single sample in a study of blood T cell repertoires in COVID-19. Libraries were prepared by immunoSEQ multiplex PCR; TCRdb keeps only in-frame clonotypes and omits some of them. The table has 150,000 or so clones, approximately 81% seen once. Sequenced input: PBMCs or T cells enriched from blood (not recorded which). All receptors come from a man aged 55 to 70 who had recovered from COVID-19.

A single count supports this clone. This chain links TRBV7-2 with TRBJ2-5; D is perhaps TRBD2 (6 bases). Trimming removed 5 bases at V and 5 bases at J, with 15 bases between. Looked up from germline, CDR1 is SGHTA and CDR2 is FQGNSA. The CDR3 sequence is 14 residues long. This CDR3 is CASSLVAVAETQYF. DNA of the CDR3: TGTGCCAGCAGCCTAGTAGCGGTCGCGGAGACCCAGTACTTC.

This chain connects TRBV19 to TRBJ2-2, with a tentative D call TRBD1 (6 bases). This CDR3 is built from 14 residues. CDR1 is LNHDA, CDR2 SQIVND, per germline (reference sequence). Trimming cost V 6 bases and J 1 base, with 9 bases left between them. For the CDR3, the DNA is TGTGCCAGTAGACAGGGACAGAACACCGGGGAGCTGTTTTTT. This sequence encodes CASRQGQNTGELFF.

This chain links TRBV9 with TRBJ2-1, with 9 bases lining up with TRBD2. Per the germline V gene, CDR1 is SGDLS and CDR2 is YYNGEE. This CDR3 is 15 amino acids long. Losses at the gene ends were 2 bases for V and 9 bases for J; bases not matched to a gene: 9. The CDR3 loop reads CASSVGGAGGFEQFF. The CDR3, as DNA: TGTGCCAGCAGCGTGGGGGGTGCGGGAGGGTTTGAGCAGTTCTTC.

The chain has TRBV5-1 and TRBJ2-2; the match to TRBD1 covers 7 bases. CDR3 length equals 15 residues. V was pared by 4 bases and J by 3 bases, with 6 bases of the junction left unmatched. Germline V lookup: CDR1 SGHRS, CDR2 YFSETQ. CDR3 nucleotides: TGCGCCAGCAGCACAGGGGTGCGGGACACCGGGGAGCTGTTTTTT. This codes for CASSTGVRDTGELFF.

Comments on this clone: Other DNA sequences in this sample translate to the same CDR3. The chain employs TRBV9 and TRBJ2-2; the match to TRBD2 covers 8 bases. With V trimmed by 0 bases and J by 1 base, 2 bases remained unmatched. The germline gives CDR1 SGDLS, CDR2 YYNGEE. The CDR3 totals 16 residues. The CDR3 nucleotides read TGTGCCAGCAGCGTAGGCCTAGCGGGGAACACCGGGGAGCTGTTTTTT. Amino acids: CASSVGLAGNTGELFF.

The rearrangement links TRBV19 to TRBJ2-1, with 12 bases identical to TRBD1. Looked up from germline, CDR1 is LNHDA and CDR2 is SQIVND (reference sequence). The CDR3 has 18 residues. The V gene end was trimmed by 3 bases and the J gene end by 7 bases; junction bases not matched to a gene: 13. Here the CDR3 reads CASSIGPGQGAKGNEQFF. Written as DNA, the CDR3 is TGTGCCAGTAGTATTGGACCGGGACAGGGGGCGAAGGGGAATGAGCAGTTCTTC.

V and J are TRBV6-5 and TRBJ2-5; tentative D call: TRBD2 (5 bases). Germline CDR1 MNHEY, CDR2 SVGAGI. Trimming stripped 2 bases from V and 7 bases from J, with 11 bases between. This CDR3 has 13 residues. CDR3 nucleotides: TGTGCCAGCAGTTACGATCGTCGGGGGACCCAGTACTTC. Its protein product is CASSYDRRGTQYF.

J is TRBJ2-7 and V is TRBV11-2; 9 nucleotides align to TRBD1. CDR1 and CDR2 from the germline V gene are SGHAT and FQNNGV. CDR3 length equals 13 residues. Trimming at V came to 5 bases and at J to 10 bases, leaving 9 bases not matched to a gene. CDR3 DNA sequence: TGTGCCAGCAGCGGACAGGGGCAGGTACAACAGTACTTC. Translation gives CASSGQGQVQQYF.

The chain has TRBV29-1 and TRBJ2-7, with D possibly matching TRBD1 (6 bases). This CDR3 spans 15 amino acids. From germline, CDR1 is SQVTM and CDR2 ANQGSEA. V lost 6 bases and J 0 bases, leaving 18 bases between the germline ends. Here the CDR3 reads CSVVDDRRSSYEQYF. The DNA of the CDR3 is TGCAGCGTAGTGGACGACAGGAGGAGCTCCTACGAGCAGTACTTC.

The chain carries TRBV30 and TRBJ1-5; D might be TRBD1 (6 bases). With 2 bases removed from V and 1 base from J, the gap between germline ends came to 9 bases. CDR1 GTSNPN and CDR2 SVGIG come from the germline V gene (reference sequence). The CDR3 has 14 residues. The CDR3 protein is CAWSFRGSNQPQHF. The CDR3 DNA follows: TGTGCCTGGAGTTTTAGGGGGAGCAATCAGCCCCAGCATTTT.

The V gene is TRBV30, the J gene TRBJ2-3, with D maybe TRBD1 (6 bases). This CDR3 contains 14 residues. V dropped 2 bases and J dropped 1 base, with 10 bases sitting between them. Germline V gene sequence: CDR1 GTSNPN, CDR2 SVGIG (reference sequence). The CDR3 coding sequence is TGTGCCTGGAGTAAGGGGGTAGGCACAGATACGCAGTATTTT. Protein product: CAWSKGVGTDTQYF.

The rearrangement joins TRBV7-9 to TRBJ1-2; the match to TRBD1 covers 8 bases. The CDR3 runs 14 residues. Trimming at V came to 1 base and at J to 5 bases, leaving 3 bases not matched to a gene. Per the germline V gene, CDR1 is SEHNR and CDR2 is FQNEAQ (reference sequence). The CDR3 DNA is TGTGCCAGCAGCTTAGGACAGGGGAGGTATGGCTACACCTTC. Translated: CASSLGQGRYGYTF. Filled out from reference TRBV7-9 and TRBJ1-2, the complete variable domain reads DTGVSQNPRHKITKRGQNVTFRCDPISEHNRLYWYRQTLGQGPEFLTYFQNEAQLEKSRLLSDRFSAERPKGSFSTLEIQRTEQGDSAMYLCASSLGQGRYGYTFGSGTRLTVV.

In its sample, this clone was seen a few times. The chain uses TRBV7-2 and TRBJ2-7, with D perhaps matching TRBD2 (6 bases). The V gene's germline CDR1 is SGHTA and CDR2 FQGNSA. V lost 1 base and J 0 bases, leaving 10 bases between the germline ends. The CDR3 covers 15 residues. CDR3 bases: TGTGCCAGCAGCTTAGGGTGGGGAGGCTCCTACGAGCAGTACTTC. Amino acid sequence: CASSLGWGGSYEQYF.

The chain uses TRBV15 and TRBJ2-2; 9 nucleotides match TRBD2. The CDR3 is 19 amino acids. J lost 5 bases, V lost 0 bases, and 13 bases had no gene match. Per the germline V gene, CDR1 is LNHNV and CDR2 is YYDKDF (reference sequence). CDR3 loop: CATSRDFGSGRDLTGELFF. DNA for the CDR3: TGTGCCACCAGCAGAGATTTTGGTAGCGGGAGAGATTTGACCGGGGAGCTGTTTTTT. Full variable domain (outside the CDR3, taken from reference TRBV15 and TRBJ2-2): DAMVIQNPRYQVTQFGKPVTLSCSQTLNHNVMYWYQQKSSQAPKLLFHYYDKDFNNEADTPDNFQSRRPNTSFCFLDIRSPGLGDTAMYLCATSRDFGSGRDLTGELFFGEGSRLTVL.

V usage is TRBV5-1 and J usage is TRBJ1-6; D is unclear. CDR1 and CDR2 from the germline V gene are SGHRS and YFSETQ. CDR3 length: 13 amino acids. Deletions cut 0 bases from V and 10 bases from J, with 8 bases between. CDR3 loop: CASSLEQKSPLHF. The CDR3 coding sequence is TGCGCCAGCAGCTTGGAACAGAAGTCACCCCTCCACTTT. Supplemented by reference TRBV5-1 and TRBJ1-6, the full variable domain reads KAGVTQTPRYLIKTRGQQVTLSCSPISGHRSVSWYQQTPGQGLQFLFEYFSETQRNKGNFPGRFSGRQFSNSRSEMNVSTLELGDSALYLCASSLEQKSPLHFGNGTRLTVT.

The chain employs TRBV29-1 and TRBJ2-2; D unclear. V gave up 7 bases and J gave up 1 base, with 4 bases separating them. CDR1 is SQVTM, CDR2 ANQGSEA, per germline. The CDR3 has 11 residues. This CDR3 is CSGRNTGELFF. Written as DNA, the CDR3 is TGCAGCGGGAGGAACACCGGGGAGCTGTTTTTT.

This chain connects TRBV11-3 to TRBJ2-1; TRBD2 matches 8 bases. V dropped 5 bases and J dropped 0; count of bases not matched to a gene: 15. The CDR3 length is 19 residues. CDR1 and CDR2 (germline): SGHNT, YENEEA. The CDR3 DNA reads TGTGCCAGCAGCCTCGGGGTGCCCGGGAGGGATATCTCCTACAATGAGCAGTTCTTC. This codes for CASSLGVPGRDISYNEQFF.

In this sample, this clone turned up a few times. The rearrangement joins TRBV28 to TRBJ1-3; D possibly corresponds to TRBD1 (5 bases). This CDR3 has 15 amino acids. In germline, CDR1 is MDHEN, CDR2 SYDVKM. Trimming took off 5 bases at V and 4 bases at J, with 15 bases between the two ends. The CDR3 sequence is CASSTIRVSGNTIYF. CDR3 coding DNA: TGTGCCAGCAGTACCATCAGGGTGTCCGGAAACACCATATATTTT. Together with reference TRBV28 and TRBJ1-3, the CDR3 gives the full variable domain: DVKVTQSSRYLVKRTGEKVFLECVQDMDHENMFWYRQDPGLGLRLIYFSYDVKMKEKGDIPEGYSVSREKKERFSLILESASTNQTSMYLCASSTIRVSGNTIYFGEGSWLTVV.